The rows below give T cell receptor beta chains drawn from one sample of a study of OX40 agonist ivuxolimab in advanced cancers. Produced via immunoSEQ multiplex PCR; TCRdb's table is partial and in-frame only. The sample lists tens of thousands of clones, about 87% seen once, with 0.67% in the top ten. The input for sequencing was CD4+ or CD8+ T cells sorted from blood, taken in a trial of the OX40 agonist ivuxolimab. The receptors were gathered from an adult with an advanced solid tumor such as melanoma, head and neck, liver or kidney cancer. CDR3s include the opening cysteine and the closing phenylalanine or tryptophan. The D gene is left open where the match is weak. Rows may omit the clone size; those that give it use once, few, many or a size class.

size: NA
D: TRBD2
J: TRBJ2-1
V: TRBV28
DNA: TGTGCCAGCAGCTCCGGACTAGTAATCTACAATGAGCAGTTCTTC
CDR3: CASSSGLVIYNEQFF

size: NA
D: NA
J: TRBJ1-2
V: TRBV10-3
DNA: TGTGCCATCAGTGAGTCGGGTGGTAACTATGGCTACACCTTC
CDR3: CAISESGGNYGYTF

size: NA
D: TRBD1
J: TRBJ1-2
V: TRBV7-2
DNA: TGTGCCAGCAGGCCAGGGACAGGCCGAGGCTACACCTTC
CDR3: CASRPGTGRGYTF

size: NA
D: NA
J: TRBJ2-7
V: TRBV15
DNA: TGTGCCACCAGCAGGGGACACGGCCCCTACGAGCAGTACTTC
CDR3: CATSRGHGPYEQYF

size: NA
D: NA
J: TRBJ2-7
V: TRBV11-2
DNA: TGTGCCAGCAGCTTAGAGGGGACCGCGGGATACGAGCAGTACTTC
CDR3: CASSLEGTAGYEQYF

size: NA
D: TRBD1
J: TRBJ2-3
V: TRBV6-5
DNA: TGTGCCAGCAGTCCCGCCGGGACAGGACGAGATACGCAGTATTTT
CDR3: CASSPAGTGRDTQYF

size: NA
D: TRBD2
J: TRBJ2-1
V: TRBV7-2
DNA: TGTGCCAGCAGCTCCCCCAGGACAGCGCTAGCGGGAGTATCGGAGCAGTTCTTC
CDR3: CASSSPRTALAGVSEQFF

size: NA
D: TRBD1
J: TRBJ2-7
V: TRBV19
DNA: TGTGCCAGTAGTTTTGGGACAGGTTTCCTCTACGAGCAGTACTTC
CDR3: CASSFGTGFLYEQYF

size: NA
D: TRBD2
J: TRBJ2-2
V: TRBV27
DNA: TGTGCCAGCAGAGCCCGCGGGAGTAGCGGGGAGCTGTTTTTT
CDR3: CASRARGSSGELFF

size: NA
D: TRBD2
J: TRBJ2-1
V: TRBV9
DNA: TGTGCCAGCAGCGTAGACCAGCGGGGTCCCTACAATGAGCAGTTCTTC
CDR3: CASSVDQRGPYNEQFF

size: NA
D: TRBD1
J: TRBJ1-1
V: TRBV29-1
DNA: TGCAGCGCCGTAACAGGGGGAAACACTGAAGCTTTCTTT
CDR3: CSAVTGGNTEAFF

size: NA
D: TRBD2
J: TRBJ2-7
V: TRBV28
DNA: TGTGCCAGCAGATATAGCGGGATGGCCTACGAGCAGTACTTC
CDR3: CASRYSGMAYEQYF

size: few
D: NA
J: TRBJ2-7
V: TRBV30
DNA: TGTGCCTGGAAGCGGGACAGACCCTACGAGCAGTACTTC
CDR3: CAWKRDRPYEQYF

size: NA
D: NA
J: TRBJ2-1
V: TRBV6-6
DNA: TGTGCCAGCAGTTTAGGCTACACGGGCAATGAGCAGTTCTTC
CDR3: CASSLGYTGNEQFF

size: NA
D: NA
J: TRBJ2-5
V: TRBV6-5
DNA: TGTGCCAGCAGCGCGGGGACCCAAGAGACCCAGTACTTC
CDR3: CASSAGTQETQYF

size: NA
D: NA
J: TRBJ1-1
V: TRBV18
DNA: TGTGCCAGCTCACCTCGCGGTGATTCCGAAGCTTTCTTT
CDR3: CASSPRGDSEAFF

size: NA
D: NA
J: TRBJ1-3
V: TRBV29-1
DNA: TGCAGCGTTGAACAAAGCTCTGGAAACACCATATATTTT
CDR3: CSVEQSSGNTIYF

size: NA
D: NA
J: TRBJ2-5
V: TRBV9
DNA: TGTGCCAGCAGCGCCTACGGGGTCCAAGAGACCCAGTACTTC
CDR3: CASSAYGVQETQYF

size: NA
D: NA
J: TRBJ2-3
V: TRBV7-2
DNA: TGTGCCAGCAGCTTAATGGCGGGATCTACAGATACGCAGTATTTT
CDR3: CASSLMAGSTDTQYF

size: few
D: NA
J: TRBJ1-5
V: TRBV19
DNA: TGTGCCAGTAGTATGCGGCAGGGCGCAAATCAGCCCCAGCATTTT
CDR3: CASSMRQGANQPQHF

size: NA
D: NA
J: TRBJ1-5
V: TRBV28
DNA: TGTGCCAGCAGTTTAGACGGCTCGCAGGTGGGGAATCAGCCCCAGCATTTT
CDR3: CASSLDGSQVGNQPQHF

size: NA
D: NA
J: TRBJ1-2
V: TRBV28
DNA: TGTGCCAGCAGTTTTGGGCGTAACGGCTACACCTTC
CDR3: CASSFGRNGYTF

size: NA
D: TRBD1
J: TRBJ1-6
V: TRBV18
DNA: TGTGCCAGCTCACCACGGAGCTCAGGGGGCACGAATTCACCCCTCCACTTT
CDR3: CASSPRSSGGTNSPLHF

size: NA
D: NA
J: TRBJ2-3
V: TRBV7-9
DNA: TGTGCCAGCAGCTTCTTAAGGGGGGGAGATACGCAGTATTTT
CDR3: CASSFLRGGDTQYF

size: NA
D: TRBD1
J: TRBJ1-2
V: TRBV28
DNA: TGTGCCAGCAGTTTTCAGGGGGCGGGCTATGGCTACACCTTC
CDR3: CASSFQGAGYGYTF

size: NA
D: NA
J: TRBJ2-3
V: TRBV28
DNA: TGTGCCAGCAGTTCGCCGTCAGCATTCTTCACAGATACGCAGTATTTT
CDR3: CASSSPSAFFTDTQYF

size: NA
D: TRBD1
J: TRBJ2-3
V: TRBV5-1
DNA: TGCGCCAGCACTCGGACAGGGGGAATAGATACGCAGTATTTT
CDR3: CASTRTGGIDTQYF

size: NA
D: NA
J: TRBJ2-5
V: TRBV12-5
DNA: TGTGCTAGTGGTTTGGGGGAGACCCAGTACTTC
CDR3: CASGLGETQYF

size: NA
D: NA
J: TRBJ2-2
V: TRBV19
DNA: TGTGCCAGTAGACCAACGGGAGATGGTAACACCGGGGAGCTGTTTTTT
CDR3: CASRPTGDGNTGELFF

size: few
D: NA
J: TRBJ1-5
V: TRBV30
DNA: TGTGCCTGGTCGAGAGGTAGCAATCAGCCCCAGCATTTT
CDR3: CAWSRGSNQPQHF

size: NA
D: NA
J: TRBJ1-4
V: TRBV11-2
DNA: TGTGCCAGCAGCTTAGGCGGGGCCAGCAATGAAAAACTGTTTTTT
CDR3: CASSLGGASNEKLFF